This T cell receptor beta chain was captured in a study of regulatory dendritic cells for organ transplantation. Whole-study context: On day 6, the dendritic cells were exposed to LPS.

Remarks on this clone: Antigen unknown.

CFSE-labeled sorted T cells met regulatory or mature dendritic cells for under 6 days. Study observations and caveats: Regulatory dendritic cells appeared to expand memory CD8+ clones less than mature ones. Naive T cells showed high diversity, memory cells less, memory CD8+ least. Considerable individual heterogeneity was seen in alloreactive memory CD8+ T cells.

The repertoire was sequenced with immunoSEQ multiplex PCR; TCRdb's copy has only in-frame clones and lacks some. The sample lists about 10,000 clones; 65% to 85% were seen once. CDR3 length equals 14 residues. The germline V and J ends were trimmed by 4 bases and 7 bases, with 14 bases remaining between them. Germline V gene sequence: CDR1 MNHNS, CDR2 SASEGT. This receptor was obtained from a human donor in good health. The gene calls are TRBV6-1 and TRBJ1-5; D remains ambiguous. The sequenced sample was memory CD4+ T cells from blood cultured with dendritic cells. Subset denoted: CD45RO+ memory T cells. The chain's CDR3 is CASSAGRSQQPQHF. In DNA, the CDR3 is TGTGCCAGCAGTGCTGGCAGGTCTCAACAGCCCCAGCATTTT.